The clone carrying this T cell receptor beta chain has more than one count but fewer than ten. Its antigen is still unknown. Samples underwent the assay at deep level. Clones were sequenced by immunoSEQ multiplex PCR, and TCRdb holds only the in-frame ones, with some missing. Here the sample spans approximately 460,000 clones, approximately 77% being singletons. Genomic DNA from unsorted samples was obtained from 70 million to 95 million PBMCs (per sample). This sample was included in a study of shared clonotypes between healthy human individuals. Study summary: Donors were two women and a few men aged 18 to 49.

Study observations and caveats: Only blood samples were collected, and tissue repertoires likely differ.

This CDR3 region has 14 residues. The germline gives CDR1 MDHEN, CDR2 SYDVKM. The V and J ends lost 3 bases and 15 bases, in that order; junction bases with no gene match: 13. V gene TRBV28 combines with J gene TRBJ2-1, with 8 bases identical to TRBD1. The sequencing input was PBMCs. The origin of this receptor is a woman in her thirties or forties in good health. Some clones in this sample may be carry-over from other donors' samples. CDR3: CASSFEFGRQGRFF. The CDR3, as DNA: TGTGCCAGCAGTTTTGAATTCGGGCGACAGGGGAGGTTCTTC.